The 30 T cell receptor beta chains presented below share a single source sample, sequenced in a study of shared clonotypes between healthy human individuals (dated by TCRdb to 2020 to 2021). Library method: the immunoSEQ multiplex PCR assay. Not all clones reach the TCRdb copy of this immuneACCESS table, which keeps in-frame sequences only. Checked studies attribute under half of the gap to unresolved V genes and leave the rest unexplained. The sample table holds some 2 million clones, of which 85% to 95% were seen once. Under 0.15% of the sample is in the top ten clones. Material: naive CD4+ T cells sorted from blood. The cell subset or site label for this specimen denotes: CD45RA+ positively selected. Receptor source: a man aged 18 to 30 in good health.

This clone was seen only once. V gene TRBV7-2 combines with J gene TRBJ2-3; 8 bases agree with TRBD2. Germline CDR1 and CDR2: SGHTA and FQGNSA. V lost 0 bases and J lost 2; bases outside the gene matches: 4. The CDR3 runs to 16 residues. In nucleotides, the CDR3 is TGTGCCAGCAGCTTAGCGGGGGGACTAGTCACAGATACGCAGTATTTT. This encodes CASSLAGGLVTDTQYF.

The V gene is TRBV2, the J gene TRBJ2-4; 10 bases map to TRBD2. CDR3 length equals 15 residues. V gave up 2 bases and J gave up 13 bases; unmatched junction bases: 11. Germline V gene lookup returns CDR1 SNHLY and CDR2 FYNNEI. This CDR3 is CASSERASGGPRQYF. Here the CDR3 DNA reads TGTGCCAGCAGTGAACGGGCTAGCGGGGGACCCAGGCAGTACTTC.

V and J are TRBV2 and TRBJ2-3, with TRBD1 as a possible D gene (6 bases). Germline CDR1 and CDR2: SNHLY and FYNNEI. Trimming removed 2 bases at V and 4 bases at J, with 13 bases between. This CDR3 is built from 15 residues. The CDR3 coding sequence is TGTGCCAGCAGTGAATTCAGGGGAGTCGCAGATACGCAGTATTTT. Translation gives CASSEFRGVADTQYF.

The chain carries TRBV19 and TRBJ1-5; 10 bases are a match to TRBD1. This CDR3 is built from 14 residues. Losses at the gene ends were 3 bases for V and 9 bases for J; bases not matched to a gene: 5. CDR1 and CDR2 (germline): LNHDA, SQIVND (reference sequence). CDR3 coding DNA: TGTGCCAGTAGTATCGGACAGGGGGGTCCGCCCCAGCATTTT. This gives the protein CASSIGQGGPPQHF.

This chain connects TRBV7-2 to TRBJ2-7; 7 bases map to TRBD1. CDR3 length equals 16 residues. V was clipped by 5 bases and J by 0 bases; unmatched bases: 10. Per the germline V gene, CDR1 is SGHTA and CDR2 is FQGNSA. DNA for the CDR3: TGTGCCAGCAGCCCAAGACAGGGAACCTTCTCCTACGAGCAGTACTTC. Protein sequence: CASSPRQGTFSYEQYF.

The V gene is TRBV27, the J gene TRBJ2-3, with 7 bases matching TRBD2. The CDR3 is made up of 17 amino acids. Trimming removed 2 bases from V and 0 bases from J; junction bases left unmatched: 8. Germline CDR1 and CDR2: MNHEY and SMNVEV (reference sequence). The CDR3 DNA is TGTGCCAGCAGTTTAGTCGAAGCGGGGCTTAGCACAGATACGCAGTATTTT. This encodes CASSLVEAGLSTDTQYF.

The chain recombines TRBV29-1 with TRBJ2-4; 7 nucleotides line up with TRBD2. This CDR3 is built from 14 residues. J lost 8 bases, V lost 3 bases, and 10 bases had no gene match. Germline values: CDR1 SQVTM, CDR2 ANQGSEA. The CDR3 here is CSVELLRGSYIQYF. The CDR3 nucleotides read TGCAGCGTTGAGTTACTCCGCGGGAGTTACATTCAGTACTTC.

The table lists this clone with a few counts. The CDR3 loop reads CASSLASDSNSPLHF. DNA for the CDR3: TGTGCCAGCAGCCTTGCGTCGGACTCTAATTCACCCCTCCACTTT. This chain uses TRBV5-4 with TRBJ1-6; no clear D. CDR3 size: 15 residues. V lost 4 bases, J lost 6 bases, and 14 bases lay in between. Germline CDR1 is SGHNT and CDR2 is YYREEE (reference sequence).

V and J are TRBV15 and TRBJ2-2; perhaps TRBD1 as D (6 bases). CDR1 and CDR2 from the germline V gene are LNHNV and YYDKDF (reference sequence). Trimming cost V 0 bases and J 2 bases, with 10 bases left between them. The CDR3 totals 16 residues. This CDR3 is CATSRDRGFNTGELFF. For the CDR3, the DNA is TGTGCCACCAGCAGAGACAGGGGATTCAACACCGGGGAGCTGTTTTTT.

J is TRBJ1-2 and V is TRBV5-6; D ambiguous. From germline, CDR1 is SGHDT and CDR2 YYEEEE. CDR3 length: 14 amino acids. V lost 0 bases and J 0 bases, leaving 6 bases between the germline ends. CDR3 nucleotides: TGTGCCAGCAGCTTGGACCCAGCTAACTATGGCTACACCTTC. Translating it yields CASSLDPANYGYTF. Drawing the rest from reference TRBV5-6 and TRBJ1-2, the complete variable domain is DAGVTQSPTHLIKTRGQQVTLRCSPKSGHDTVSWYQQALGQGPQFIFQYYEEEERQRGNFPDRFSGHQFPNYSSELNVNALLLGDSALYLCASSLDPANYGYTFGSGTRLTVV.

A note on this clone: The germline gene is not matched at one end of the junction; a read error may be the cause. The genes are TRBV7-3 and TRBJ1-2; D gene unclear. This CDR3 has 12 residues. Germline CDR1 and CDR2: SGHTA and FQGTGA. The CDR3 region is CASSLRGKGPTF. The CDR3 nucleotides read TGTGCCAGCAGCCTCCGAGGTAAAGGCCCGACTTTC.

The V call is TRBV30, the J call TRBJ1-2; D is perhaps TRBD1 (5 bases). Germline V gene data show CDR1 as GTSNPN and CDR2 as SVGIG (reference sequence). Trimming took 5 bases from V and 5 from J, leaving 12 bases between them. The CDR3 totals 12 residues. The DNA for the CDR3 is TGTGCCTGGGGGACGGGACCTTATGGCTACACCTTC. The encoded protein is CAWGTGPYGYTF.

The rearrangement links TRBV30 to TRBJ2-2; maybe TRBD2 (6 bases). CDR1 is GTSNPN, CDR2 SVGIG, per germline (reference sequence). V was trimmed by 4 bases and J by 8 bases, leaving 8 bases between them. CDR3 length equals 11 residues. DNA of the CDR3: TGTGCCTGGACGGCGGGGGGGGAGCTGTTTTTT. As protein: CAWTAGGELFF. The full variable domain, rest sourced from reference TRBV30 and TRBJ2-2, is SQTIHQWPATLVQPVGSPLSLECTVEGTSNPNLYWYRQAAGRGLQLLFYSVGIGQISSEVPQNLSASRPQDRQFILSSKKLLLSDSGFYLCAWTAGGELFFGEGSRLTVL.

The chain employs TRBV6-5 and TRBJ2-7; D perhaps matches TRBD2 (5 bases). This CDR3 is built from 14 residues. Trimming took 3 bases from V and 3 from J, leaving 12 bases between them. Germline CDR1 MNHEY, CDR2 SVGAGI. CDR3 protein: CASSYMSGNYEQYF. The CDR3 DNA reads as TGTGCCAGCAGTTATATGTCCGGGAACTACGAGCAGTACTTC.

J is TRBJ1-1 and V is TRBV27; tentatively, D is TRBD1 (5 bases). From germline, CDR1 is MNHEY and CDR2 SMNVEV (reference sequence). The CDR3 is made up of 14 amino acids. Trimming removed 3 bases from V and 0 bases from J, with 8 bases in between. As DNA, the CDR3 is TGTGCCAGCAGTTTGGGGACCTTGAACACTGAAGCTTTCTTT. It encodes CASSLGTLNTEAFF.

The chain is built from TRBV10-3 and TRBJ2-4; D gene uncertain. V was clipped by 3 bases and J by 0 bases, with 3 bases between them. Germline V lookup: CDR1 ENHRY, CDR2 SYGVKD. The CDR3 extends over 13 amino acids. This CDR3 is CAISDTAKNIQYF. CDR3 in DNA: TGTGCCATCAGTGATACAGCCAAAAACATTCAGTACTTC.

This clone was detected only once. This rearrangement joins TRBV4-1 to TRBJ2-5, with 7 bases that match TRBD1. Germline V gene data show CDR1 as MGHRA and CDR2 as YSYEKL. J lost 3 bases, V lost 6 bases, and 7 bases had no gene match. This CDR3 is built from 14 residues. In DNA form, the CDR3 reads TGCGCCAGCAGACCAGACAGGGCTAAAGAGACCCAGTACTTC. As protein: CASRPDRAKETQYF.

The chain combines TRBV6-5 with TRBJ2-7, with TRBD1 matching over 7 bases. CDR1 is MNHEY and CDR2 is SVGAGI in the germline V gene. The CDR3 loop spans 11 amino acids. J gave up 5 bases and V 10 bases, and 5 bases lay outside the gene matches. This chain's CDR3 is CATNRGNEQYF. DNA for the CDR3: TGTGCCACAAACAGGGGAAACGAGCAGTACTTC.

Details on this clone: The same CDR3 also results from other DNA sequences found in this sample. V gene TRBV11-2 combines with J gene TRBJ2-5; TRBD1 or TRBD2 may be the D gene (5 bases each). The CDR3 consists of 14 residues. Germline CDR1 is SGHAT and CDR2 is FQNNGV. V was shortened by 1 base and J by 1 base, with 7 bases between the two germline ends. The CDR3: CASSLAGLQETQYF. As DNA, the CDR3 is TGTGCCAGCAGCTTAGCGGGGCTCCAAGAGACCCAGTACTTC.

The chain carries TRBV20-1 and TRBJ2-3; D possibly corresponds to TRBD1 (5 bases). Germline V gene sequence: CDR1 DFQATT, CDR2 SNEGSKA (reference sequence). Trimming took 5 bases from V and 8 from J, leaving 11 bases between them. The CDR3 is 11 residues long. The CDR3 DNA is TGCAGTGCTCTGTCCCAGGGTACGCAGTATTTT. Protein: CSALSQGTQYF.

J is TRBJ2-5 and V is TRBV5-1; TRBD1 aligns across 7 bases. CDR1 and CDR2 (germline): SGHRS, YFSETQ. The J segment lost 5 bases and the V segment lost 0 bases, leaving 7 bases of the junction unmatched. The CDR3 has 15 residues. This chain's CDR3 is CASSLVQDRMETQYF. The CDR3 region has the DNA TGCGCCAGCAGCTTGGTACAGGACAGGATGGAGACCCAGTACTTC.

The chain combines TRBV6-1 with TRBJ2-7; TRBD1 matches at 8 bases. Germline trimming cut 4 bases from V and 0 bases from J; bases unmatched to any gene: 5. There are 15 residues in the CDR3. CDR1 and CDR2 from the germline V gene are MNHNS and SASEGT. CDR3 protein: CASSGDRISSYEQYF. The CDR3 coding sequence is TGTGCCAGCAGTGGGGACAGGATCAGCTCCTACGAGCAGTACTTC.

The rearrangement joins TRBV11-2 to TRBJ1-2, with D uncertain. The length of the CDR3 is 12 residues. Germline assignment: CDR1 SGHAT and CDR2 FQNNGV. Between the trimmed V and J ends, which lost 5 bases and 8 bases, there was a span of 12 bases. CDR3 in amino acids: CASSPAATGYTF. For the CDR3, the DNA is TGTGCCAGCAGCCCTGCCGCGACAGGCTACACCTTC. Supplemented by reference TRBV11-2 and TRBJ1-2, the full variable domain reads EAGVAQSPRYKIIEKRQSVAFWCNPISGHATLYWYQQILGQGPKLLIQFQNNGVVDDSQLPKDRFSAERLKGVDSTLKIQPAKLEDSAVYLCASSPAATGYTFGSGTRLTVV.

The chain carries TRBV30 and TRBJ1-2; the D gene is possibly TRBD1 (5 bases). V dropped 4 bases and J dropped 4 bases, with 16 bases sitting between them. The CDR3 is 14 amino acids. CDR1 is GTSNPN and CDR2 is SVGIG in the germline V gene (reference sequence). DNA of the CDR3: TGTGCCTGGACCGCGCAGAGAGACAGCTATGGCTACACCTTC. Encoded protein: CAWTAQRDSYGYTF. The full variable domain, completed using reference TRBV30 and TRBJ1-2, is SQTIHQWPATLVQPVGSPLSLECTVEGTSNPNLYWYRQAAGRGLQLLFYSVGIGQISSEVPQNLSASRPQDRQFILSSKKLLLSDSGFYLCAWTAQRDSYGYTFGSGTRLTVV.

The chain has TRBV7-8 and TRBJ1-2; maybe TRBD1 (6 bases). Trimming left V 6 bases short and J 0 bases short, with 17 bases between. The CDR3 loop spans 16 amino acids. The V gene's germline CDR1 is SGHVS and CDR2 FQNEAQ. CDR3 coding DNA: TGTGCCAGCAGTTTGCGGACAGATAGTCCTAACTATGGCTACACCTTC. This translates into CASSLRTDSPNYGYTF.

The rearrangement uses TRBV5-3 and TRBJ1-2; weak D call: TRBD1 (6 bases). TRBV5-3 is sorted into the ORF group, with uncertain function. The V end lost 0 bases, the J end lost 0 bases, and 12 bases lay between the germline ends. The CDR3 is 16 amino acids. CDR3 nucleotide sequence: TGTGCCAGAAGCTTGGCGGGACAAGAAGCTAACTATGGCTACACCTTC. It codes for CARSLAGQEANYGYTF.

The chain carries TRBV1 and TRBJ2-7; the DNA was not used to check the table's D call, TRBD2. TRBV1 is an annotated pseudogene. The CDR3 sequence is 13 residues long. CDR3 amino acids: CTSIGRGDYEQYF. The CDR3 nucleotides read TGCACCAGCATTGGGCGGGGGGACTACGAGCAGTACTTC.

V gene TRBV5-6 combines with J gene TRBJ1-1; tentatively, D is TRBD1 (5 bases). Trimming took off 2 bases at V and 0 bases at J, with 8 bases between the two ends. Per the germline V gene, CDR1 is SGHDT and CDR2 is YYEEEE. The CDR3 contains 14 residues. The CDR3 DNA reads TGTGCCAGCAGCTTCGGGGGGGTGAACACTGAAGCTTTCTTT. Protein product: CASSFGGVNTEAFF. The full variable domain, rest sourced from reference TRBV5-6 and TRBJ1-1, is DAGVTQSPTHLIKTRGQQVTLRCSPKSGHDTVSWYQQALGQGPQFIFQYYEEEERQRGNFPDRFSGHQFPNYSSELNVNALLLGDSALYLCASSFGGVNTEAFFGQGTRLTVV.

CDR3 protein: CASPFQGVLNNEQFF. In nucleotides, the CDR3 is TGTGCCAGCCCCTTTCAGGGGGTCCTAAACAATGAGCAGTTCTTC. The chain couples TRBV6-1 to TRBJ2-1; 7 nucleotides agree with TRBD1. The CDR3 runs to 15 residues. Germline V lookup: CDR1 MNHNS, CDR2 SASEGT. V was clipped by 8 bases and J by 5 bases; unmatched bases: 12.

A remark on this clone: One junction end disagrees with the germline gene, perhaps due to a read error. The CDR3 loop reads CASSLAGIRGAF. The DNA for the CDR3 is TGTGCCAGCAGCTTAGCAGGGATCAGGGGGGCCTTT. This chain joins TRBV7-2 and TRBJ1-1, with 7 positions matching TRBD1. Looked up from germline, CDR1 is SGHTA and CDR2 is FQGNSA. The CDR3 length is 12 residues.